This entry lists 4 T cell receptor beta chains sequenced from one sample in a study of blood T cell repertoires in COVID-19. The data were produced by immunoSEQ multiplex PCR, yet TCRdb's version contains in-frame clones alone and is incomplete. The table has about 120,000 clones, just over 75% seen once. Sequencing was done on a sample of peripheral blood. The receptors shown here come from a woman aged 80 or over with acute or convalescent COVID-19.

In this sample, this clone turned up once. J is TRBJ2-3 and V is TRBV3-1 (or the pseudogene TRBV3-2); TRBD2 matches at 12 bases. Germline assignment: CDR1 LGHDT and CDR2 YNNKEL (reference sequence). The CDR3 runs 21 residues. J lost 5 bases, V lost 8 bases, and 26 bases had no gene match. CDR3 DNA sequence: TGTGCCAGCCCCCTCGCCTCCCGCCCGAGACTAGCGGGAGTAGGGGGAGATACGCAGTATTTT. This codes for CASPLASRPRLAGVGGDTQYF.

The chain uses TRBV6-2 or TRBV6-3 and TRBJ2-7, with 12 nucleotides matching TRBD2. The CDR3 has 18 residues. Germline V gene lookup returns CDR1 MNHEY and CDR2 SVGEGT. After removal of 2 bases from V and 3 bases from J, the junction contained 11 bases not matched to a gene. CDR3 residues: CASSYGASGRAADYEQYF. The CDR3 nucleotides read TGTGCCAGCAGTTACGGGGCTAGCGGGAGGGCCGCGGACTACGAGCAGTACTTC.

The table lists this clone with a count of one. The chain carries TRBV13 and TRBJ2-3, with D possibly TRBD2 on 6 matching bases. This CDR3 is built from 17 residues. V was pared by 0 bases and J by 1 base, with 14 bases between. Per germline, CDR1 PRHDT and CDR2 FYEKMQ (reference sequence). This CDR3 reads CASSLGGGAPGTDTQYF. The CDR3 region has the DNA TGTGCCAGCAGCTTAGGCGGCGGGGCCCCAGGCACAGATACGCAGTATTTT.

The CDR3 DNA sequence: TGTGCCAGCAGTTCCAATGACAGGGGGAATGGCTACACCTTC. It yields the protein CASSSNDRGNGYTF. This chain connects TRBV27 to TRBJ1-2, with TRBD1 identical over 9 bases. After removal of 4 bases from V and 6 bases from J, the junction contained 6 bases not matched to a gene. This CDR3 is built from 14 residues. Per the germline V gene, CDR1 is MNHEY and CDR2 is SMNVEV (reference sequence).